The source of this T cell receptor beta chain is a study of cytomegalovirus exposure and HLA in healthy donors (TCRdb year 2017). Turning to the overall study: In an earlier analysis of around 540 of the donors, 276 Gb of sequence data and 117 million unique TCR beta sequences from about 179 million T cells were reported. An early release covering just under 650 HLA-typed donors comprised approximately 290 gigabases of sequencing data and around 85 million unique TCR sequences. Among the roughly 400 genotyped donors, 75% to 90% belonged to the genetic ancestry cluster associated with self-reported Caucasian donors. The study aimed to test whether cataloging public T cell receptors could reveal signatures of past pathogen exposure. The study profiled the T cell repertoires of about 640 subjects by immunosequencing and related them to cytomegalovirus serostatus. A separate validation cohort of roughly 120 different subjects was used in addition to the approximately 670-subject first cohort. To predict cytomegalovirus infection status, the study combined high-throughput TCR immunosequencing, statistical association of individual TCRs with disease status, and machine learning. In a later analysis, previously published TCR beta repertoires from roughly 710 donors were re-analyzed and high-resolution HLA genotyping was added so that TCR occurrence patterns could be studied. Rather than using new phenotypic data, the later analysis identified candidate immune exposures from TCR beta sequences and from how often those sequences occurred across donors. To decide whether each TCR beta V gene segment behaved as functional or pseudogenic, an earlier analysis of approximately 590 of the donors relied on high-throughput TCR beta sequencing. Donor age, sex, ethnicity and CMV serostatus were compiled together with the repertoire data. Genome-wide SNP genotypes for about three fifths of the roughly 670 donors were used in a later genetic analysis, which treated that subset as a discovery cohort. All discovery cohort repertoires had been generated on a single sequencing platform. Class I and class II HLA loci were covered by the typing at four-digit resolution. Typing coverage differed by locus: A, B, C, DRB1 and DQB1 were typed in about 629-640 donors, DQA1 in 500 to 550, DPA1 in some 570, and DPB1 in about 450. Several DR-DQ haplotypes were treated as single units for association and clustering because of strong linkage in the cohort. On average, around 230,000 unique TCR beta nucleotide sequences were sequenced per donor among 300 to 500 genotyped donors of the cohort, with about 17% of those sequences being non-productive.

The library came from the immunoSEQ multiplex PCR assay. For the multiplex PCR, a mixture combining 60 forward primers for TCR Vbeta segments and 13 reverse primers for TCR Jbeta segments was used. The CDR3 region of rearranged TCR beta genes was amplified from genomic DNA by a multiplex PCR assay. On the Illumina HiSeq System, the amplified TCR beta libraries were sequenced as 87-base-pair reads. Per the original workflow: In a later analysis, approximately 74 million unique TCR beta chains were counted across the roughly 670 repertoires, and approximately 9.9 million of these chains were shared by at least two donors. A nearest-neighbor algorithm error-corrected the raw reads and collapsed the reads into unique sequences, merging closely related sequences to remove PCR and sequencing errors. V, D and J gene segments were assigned by aligning CDR3 sequences to IMGT reference sequences. For a sequence to be retained, a match of at least six nucleotides was required to both a V gene segment and a J gene segment. A rearrangement counted as productive if the CDR3 had no stop codons and remained in frame with V and J, and every other rearrangement counted as non-productive. Following IMGT convention, CDR3 was defined as the stretch from the second conserved V-encoded cysteine to the conserved J-encoded phenylalanine. In an earlier analysis of approximately 590 of the donors, sequences lacking an unambiguous match to a single V gene segment were excluded. An earlier analysis of a few hundred of the donors classified V segments as functional when productive rearrangements were above 56.7% and as segregating when the standard deviation between donors was above 5%. A statistical classification framework was developed to diagnose cytomegalovirus status using the catalog of TCR beta chain sequences. A later analysis assigned V and J genes by comparing TCR nucleotide sequences with IMGT/GENE-DB human TR gene sequences. In a later analysis, CDR3 sequences and most-parsimonious VDJ recombination scenarios were assigned using the TCRdist pipeline. A later analysis defined each TCR beta chain by its CDR3 amino acid sequence plus V-gene family, and excluded reads lacking a unique V-gene family. As a way to deal with suspected cross-contamination and a sequencing artifact, a later analysis dropped 592 nucleotide sequences that were highly shared and had low generation probability. In a later analysis, a clonal expansion index was calculated for each public chain from normalized within-repertoire ranks of inferred template counts. A later analysis computed generation probabilities with a VDJ recombination model fitted to out-of-frame rearrangements, and checked the results against IGoR. In a later analysis, TCR-TCR, TCR-HLA and TCR-CMV co-occurrence was scored with hypergeometric tests, and a repertoire-size bias correction was applied to TCR pairs. False discovery rates were estimated in a later analysis by permuting HLA or CMV assignments 20 times. A later analysis grouped co-occurring TCRs with DBSCAN, adding TCRdist sequence similarity when clustering within HLA-allele-positive subsets. Repertoires with fewer than 30,000 or more than 120,000 public chains were left out of co-occurrence clustering, as were a handful of repertoires with anomalous nucleotide sharing. TCRdb carries this immuneACCESS record with in-frame sequences only. Its versions omit some clonotypes, under half of them owing to an unresolved V gene in the studies checked, with the rest unexplained. That table furnishes V, J and clone size, whereas the DNA furnished D and trimming. The sample table holds around 210,000 clones. The ten biggest clones cover less than 1% of the sample.

The junction carries 14 bases between V and J, which are trimmed by 5 bases and 9 bases respectively. Counted from cysteine to phenylalanine, this CDR3 has 13 amino acids. The only DNA kept is the CDR3, 39 bases in frame from the first base. The germline V gene yields MDHEN for CDR1 and SYDVKM for CDR2. The cohort comprised several hundred healthy bone marrow donors. All cohort members were sampled while nominally healthy, although unrecorded immune exposures were likely present. The donor was CMV seropositive and belonged to the group of 250 to 300 seropositive cohort members. Every donor gave a peripheral blood sample, and the peripheral blood mononuclear cells from that sample were used for TCR beta sequencing. The Qiagen DNeasy Blood Extraction Kit was used to extract genomic DNA from the blood cell samples. Beyond this particular receptor, the publication reports: Presence/absence analyses assumed roughly uniform sequencing depth across donors, an assumption that may not hold. An earlier analysis of roughly 570 of the donors showed that most TCR beta V segments appeared in productive rearrangements either about 87% or about 30% of the time, which broadly matched IMGT annotations. Because some donors lacked HLA typing at each locus, the association tests relied only on the typed subset. In a later analysis, the rate of TCR association differed among HLA loci, with DRB1 alleles having the most associated TCRs and HLA-C alleles having the fewest. Only TCR beta chains were sequenced in this cohort, and the absence of alpha or paired-chain data limited detectable features. The authors suggested that the approach could potentially be extended to other disease states and immunological phenotypes. An association between a missense DCLRE1C variant and V-gene and J-gene trimming of TCR beta chains was found in a later genetic analysis and replicated in an independent cohort. Correlated functional status among segregating V segments might reflect linkage disequilibrium, but an unknown experimental factor could not be ruled out. Most TCR sequences were seen in very few donors, while some public TCRs were found in many individuals. When HLA alleles, especially DR and DQ, strongly co-occurred, attributing TCR associations to individual alleles was difficult. Approximately 18 rarely observed V segments, including chromosome 9 orphons, were excluded from the earlier analysis of about 600 of the donors because counts were too low. Because the 87-base-pair reads could not distinguish some IMGT-functional V segments, including TRBV6-2 and TRBV6-3, those segments were excluded. Compared with the approximately 670-donor mean, donors in an Asian-associated ancestry cluster had fewer N-insertions in productive TCRs, according to a later genetic analysis. A cluster of highly shared sequence variants was judged likely to represent a technical artifact of the sequencing pipeline. The only immune exposure information available for the cohort was CMV serostatus. In a later analysis, 16,951 TCR beta sequences were associated with specific HLA alleles at a false discovery rate of 0.05. According to a later analysis, most CMV-associated TCR beta chains appeared to be HLA-restricted, and the HLA associations seemed to be driven largely by CMV exposure. A further reported finding was that TCR beta sequences accurately predicted the HLA-A and HLA-B alleles for most subjects in the first cohort. Cytomegalovirus status was reported to be diagnosed by the classifier with high specificity and sensitivity in both the original and validation cohorts. In a later analysis, HLA-associated TCR beta chains showed more clonal expansion and lower generation probabilities than non-associated chains that were equally common. In vitro tests confirmed that a few of the cytomegalovirus-associated TCR beta chains recognize cytomegalovirus antigens. A total of some 180 TCR beta chains were listed by the study as associated with cytomegalovirus. In a later analysis, several top co-occurrence clusters were reported to appear linked to parvovirus B19, influenza, CMV and Epstein-Barr virus.

Regarding this clone: Its antigen has not been determined.

The sequence joins TRBV28 to TRBJ1-5; the D gene is possibly TRBD1, with 6 bases matching. The source material was PBMCs. The clonotype comes from a woman aged 25-40 years in good health and CMV-seropositive. The CDR3 in this case is CASSPGQLGPQHF. The DNA sequence is given as TGTGCCAGCAGTCCGGGACAACTGGGGCCCCAGCATTTT.